The 25 T cell receptor beta chains below were found in one sample sequenced in a study of CD8 T cells in ankylosing spondylitis. A single record per CDR3 protein comes from TCRdb applying MiXCR to the 5' RACE reads. The sample includes around 130,000 distinct CDR3 sequences, around 9.7% seen only once; the top ten take about 3.3%. The material sequenced was blood, either unsorted or a sorted T cell fraction (not recorded which). The receptors were gathered from a male donor with ankylosing spondylitis or in good health (not recorded which).

This clonotype was seen more than once but under ten times. The V and J genes are TRBV24-1 and TRBJ2-2, with TRBD2 as a possible D gene (5 bases). The V gene's germline CDR1 is KGHDR and CDR2 SFDVKD. V lost 2 bases to trimming and J lost 4 bases, with 10 bases between them. The CDR3 sequence is 15 residues long. The chain's CDR3 is CATSDSRTPTGELFF. The CDR3 nucleotides read TGTGCCACCAGTGATTCCAGGACTCCCACCGGGGAGCTGTTTTTT.

This clonotype was picked up many times. At one end, the junction sequence differs from germline, possibly due to a read error. This sequence joins TRBV5-1 and TRBJ2-7, with 7 bases fitting TRBD2. Per the germline V gene, CDR1 is SGHRS and CDR2 is YFSETQ. This CDR3 spans 13 amino acids. CDR3 protein: CASSLNGQGGSQF. Here the CDR3 DNA reads TGCGCCAGCAGCTTGAACGGTCAGGGCGGGAGCCAATTC.

This clonotype was detected many times. The V gene is TRBV5-6, the J gene TRBJ1-1; D might be TRBD1 (6 bases). Germline CDR1 SGHDT, CDR2 YYEEEE. The CDR3 is made up of 14 amino acids. Trimming left V 5 bases short and J 4 bases short, with 15 bases between. The CDR3 region is CASRRQGQVTEAFF. In DNA, the CDR3 is TGTGCCAGCAGACGTCAGGGGCAGGTCACTGAAGCTTTCTTT.

This clonotype was observed many times. The V gene is TRBV7-6, the J gene TRBJ2-1; 14 bases map to TRBD2. Germline-derived CDR1 and CDR2 are SGHVS and FNYEAQ. The CDR3 sequence is 17 residues long. Trimming cost V 5 bases and J 8 bases; bases outside gene matches: 11. CDR3 in amino acids: CASSDPGLAGVGDEQFF. CDR3 sequence (DNA): TGTGCCAGCAGCGATCCGGGACTAGCGGGAGTCGGTGATGAGCAGTTCTTC.

V and J are TRBV4-2 and TRBJ2-2; a possible D gene is TRBD1 (5 bases). Germline V gene lookup returns CDR1 LGHNA and CDR2 YNFKEQ. V lost 4 bases and J 1 base, leaving 10 bases between the germline ends. The CDR3 has 15 amino acids. In nucleotides, the CDR3 is TGTGCCAGCAGCCCCGCCCAGGGGAACACCGGGGAGCTGTTTTTT. Translating gives CASSPAQGNTGELFF.

This chain connects TRBV19 to TRBJ2-7; D may be TRBD2 (5 bases). CDR3 length: 14 residues. In germline, CDR1 is LNHDA, CDR2 SQIVND (reference sequence). With 5 bases removed from V and 7 bases from J, the gap between germline ends came to 18 bases. The CDR3 nucleotides read TGTGCCAGTAGTGCTGTACTCTTGACGGGGGAGCAGTACTTC. This gives the protein CASSAVLLTGEQYF.

The sample holds many counts of this clonotype. J is TRBJ2-2 and V is TRBV5-5; a weak D match, TRBD1 (6 bases). The CDR3 runs 15 residues. V was pared by 4 bases and J by 1 base, with 11 bases between. Looked up from germline, CDR1 is SGHKS and CDR2 is YYEKEE (reference sequence). The CDR3 region has the DNA TGTGCCAGCAGCACGGGACATCAGAACACCGGGGAGCTGTTTTTT. Protein product: CASSTGHQNTGELFF.

The chain recombines TRBV7-2 with TRBJ2-3; D not certain. This CDR3 spans 13 amino acids. V gave up 4 bases and J gave up 6 bases, with 11 bases separating them. CDR1 and CDR2 (germline): SGHTA, FQGNSA. The CDR3 region has the DNA TGTGCCAGCAGCTCGGCCCAGCCGGATACGCAGTATTTT. It codes for CASSSAQPDTQYF.

The sample holds many counts of this clonotype. The V call is TRBV7-2, the J call TRBJ2-7; D not certain. Trimming took off 1 base at V and 5 bases at J, with 6 bases between the two ends. The CDR3 length is 12 residues. Germline V CDR1 and CDR2: SGHTA, FQGNSA. The CDR3 loop is CASSLVGHEQYF. The CDR3 DNA sequence: TGTGCCAGCAGCTTAGTTGGCCACGAGCAGTACTTC.

In this sample, this clonotype turned up many times. The chain's CDR3 is CSVRESSYEQYF. The CDR3 DNA reads as TGCAGCGTGCGGGAGTCCTCCTACGAGCAGTACTTC. This chain uses TRBV29-1 with TRBJ2-7, with 7 bases lining up with TRBD2. Germline lookup yields CDR1 SQVTM and CDR2 ANQGSEA. This CDR3 is built from 12 residues. J gave up 0 bases and V 6 bases, and 2 bases lay outside the gene matches.

The rearrangement links TRBV4-2 to TRBJ2-2; no clear D gene. From germline, CDR1 is LGHNA and CDR2 YNFKEQ. The CDR3 runs 13 residues. V lost 1 base and J lost 6, with 6 bases in between. The CDR3 sequence is CASSQASSGELFF. For the CDR3, the DNA is TGTGCCAGCAGCCAAGCTTCGTCCGGGGAGCTGTTTTTT.

This clonotype has just a few counts. The V and J genes are TRBV12-3 or TRBV12-4 and TRBJ2-1, with D perhaps matching TRBD1 (5 bases). Between the trimmed V and J ends, which lost 7 bases and 14 bases, there was a span of 21 bases. This CDR3 has 13 residues. CDR3 region: CASTDQSTGHKFF. The CDR3 nucleotides are TGTGCCAGCACCGACCAGAGCACAGGACACAAGTTCTTC.

This clonotype has a count of ten or more. CDR3 DNA: TGTGCCAGCAGCTTGCTCGGTGGCGGGAGGGCCGGGAGAAACATTCAGTACTTC. This encodes CASSLLGGGRAGRNIQYF. The chain joins TRBV11-2 to TRBJ2-4; 9 nucleotides align to TRBD2. Looked up from germline, CDR1 is SGHAT and CDR2 is FQNNGV. The CDR3 runs to 18 residues. The V and J ends lost 3 bases and 6 bases, in that order; junction bases with no gene match: 15.

This clonotype was detected a few times. V and J are TRBV7-2 and TRBJ2-2; maybe TRBD1 (5 bases). This CDR3 region has 14 residues. Germline CDR1 SGHTA, CDR2 FQGNSA. Deletions cut 5 bases from V and 7 bases from J, with 14 bases between. The DNA for the CDR3 is TGTGCCAGCAGCCTGATGGGTCAGGGCGGGGAGCTGTTTTTT. It specifies CASSLMGQGGELFF.

This clonotype occurred a few times. The CDR3 DNA reads as TGCAGTGCTAGAGTCCCAGGGGGGACTAGATACGAGCAGTACTTC. It codes for CSARVPGGTRYEQYF. V gene TRBV20-1 combines with J gene TRBJ2-7; TRBD2 might be the D (8 bases). The ends were cut back, 1 base at V and 4 bases at J, with 17 bases in the middle. The CDR3 runs to 15 residues. Germline V CDR1 and CDR2: DFQATT, SNEGSKA (reference sequence).

This clonotype was counted ten times or more. The rearrangement uses TRBV29-1 and TRBJ2-7, with D possibly matching TRBD2 (5 bases). Trimming stripped 8 bases from V and 3 bases from J, with 8 bases between. The germline gives CDR1 SQVTM, CDR2 ANQGSEA. The CDR3 is 10 residues long. The CDR3 DNA reads TGCAGCCTCGGAGGCTACGAGCAGTACTTC. It is translated as CSLGGYEQYF.

Comment on this clonotype: A much larger clone is a single base away; this may be a read error. J is TRBJ2-2 and V is TRBV3-1; D is unclear. This CDR3 region has 16 residues. Germline-derived CDR1 and CDR2 are LGHDT and YNNKEL (reference sequence). The CDR3 sequence is CASGQERLVDTGELFF. The CDR3 DNA is TGTGCCAGCGGCCAAGAACGGCTAGTCGACACCGGGGAGCTGTTTTTT.

In its sample, this clonotype was seen many times. The chain carries TRBV6-1 and TRBJ2-2, with D perhaps matching TRBD1 (5 bases). The CDR3 extends over 13 amino acids. With 5 bases removed from V and 6 bases from J, the gap between germline ends came to 10 bases. The germline V gene has CDR1 MNHNS and CDR2 SASEGT. CDR3 sequence (DNA): TGTGCCAGCAGTCTGACAGATCCCGGGGAGCTGTTTTTT. As protein: CASSLTDPGELFF.

Remarks on this clonotype: A much larger clone lies one base from this, so it may be a read error. The genes are TRBV4-3 and TRBJ2-7; D is uncertain. CDR3 length: 13 amino acids. Germline V CDR1 and CDR2: LGHNA, YSLEER. CDR3 sequence (DNA): TGCGCCAGCAGCAAAGATCGGGTCTACGAGCAGTACTTC. Its protein is CASSKDRVYEQYF.

This clonotype was seen ten or more times. This chain connects TRBV14 to TRBJ1-1; 9 bases fit TRBD1. Germline V lookup: CDR1 SGHDN, CDR2 FVKESK. This CDR3 contains 18 residues. V lost 5 bases and J lost 2; bases outside the gene matches: 15. CDR3 loop: CASSSNHRGRRRNTEAFF. CDR3 DNA sequence: TGTGCCAGCAGCTCAAATCACAGGGGGCGAAGGAGAAACACTGAAGCTTTCTTT.

This clonotype has a count of ten or more. DNA for the CDR3: TGCAGTGCTATTAATGGGAGAAATGAAAAACTGTTTTTT. Translation: CSAINGRNEKLFF. The chain has TRBV20-1 and TRBJ1-4; unclear D gene. V lost 4 bases and J lost 5, with 11 bases in between. Germline CDR1 is DFQATT and CDR2 is SNEGSKA (reference sequence). The CDR3 length is 13 residues.

This clonotype was counted at least ten times. This chain uses TRBV20-1 with TRBJ1-5, with D perhaps matching TRBD1 (6 bases). V lost 2 bases and J lost 9, with 11 bases in between. The CDR3 totals 12 residues. Germline lookup yields CDR1 DFQATT and CDR2 SNEGSKA (reference sequence). The CDR3 spells CSARQGLRPQHF. In DNA, the CDR3 is TGCAGTGCTAGACAGGGGCTTCGGCCCCAGCATTTT.

This clonotype was detected ten times or more. The chain has TRBV20-1 and TRBJ2-5; no definite D call. The CDR3 contains 14 residues. Looked up from germline, CDR1 is DFQATT and CDR2 is SNEGSKA (reference sequence). V lost 6 bases, J lost 1 base, and 15 bases lay in between. This chain's CDR3 is CSARAQRVQETQYF. CDR3 nucleotides: TGCAGTGCCCGAGCGCAGCGAGTCCAAGAGACCCAGTACTTC.

This clonotype came up a few times. The J gene is TRBJ2-7, the V gene TRBV28, with no clear D. CDR1 and CDR2 (germline): MDHEN, SYDVKM. V lost 8 bases to trimming and J lost 3 bases, with 20 bases between them. The CDR3 covers 15 residues. CDR3 amino acids: CASPSGSPFLYEQYF. In DNA, the CDR3 is TGTGCCAGCCCTTCAGGATCGCCTTTCCTCTACGAGCAGTACTTC.

Ten or more counts support this clonotype. The V and J genes are TRBV29-1 and TRBJ2-4, with D uncertain. This CDR3 contains 10 residues. Trimming removed 2 bases at V and 9 bases at J, with 5 bases between. Looked up from germline, CDR1 is SQVTM and CDR2 is ANQGSEA. In DNA, the CDR3 is TGCAGCGTTGAATTCGGCATTCAGTACTTC. Protein: CSVEFGIQYF.